The 6 T cell receptor beta chains below were found in one sample sequenced in a study of cytomegalovirus exposure and HLA in healthy donors. The PCR used 60 Vbeta and 13 Jbeta primers. The method was immunoSEQ multiplex PCR; TCRdb's version includes in-frame clones alone and lacks a portion of them. The sample includes under 150,000 clones, 75% to 90% of them seen just once. The sample was PBMCs. These receptors were collected from a woman aged 40 to 55 in good health and CMV-seropositive.

The chain uses TRBV29-1 and TRBJ1-5, with 11 bases fitting TRBD1. Germline V CDR1 and CDR2: SQVTM, ANQGSEA. J gave up 4 bases and V 8 bases, and 7 bases lay outside the gene matches. The CDR3 length is 14 residues. The CDR3 DNA sequence: TGCAGCTTCAGAGGACAGGGGGCGAATCAGCCCCAGCATTTT. Protein: CSFRGQGANQPQHF.

The chain couples TRBV25-1 to TRBJ1-4; no clear D. This CDR3 region has 13 residues. V gave up 6 bases and J gave up 6 bases, with 11 bases separating them. Looked up from germline, CDR1 is MGHDK and CDR2 is SYGVNS. CDR3 region: CASRGWGDEKLFF. The DNA of the CDR3 is TGTGCCAGCAGAGGGTGGGGAGATGAAAAACTGTTTTTT.

The chain has TRBV16 and TRBJ1-2; 8 bases match TRBD1. This CDR3 comprises 13 residues. In germline, CDR1 is KGHSY, CDR2 FQNENV. Unmatched junction bases numbered 4, after V lost 6 bases and J lost 4 bases. The CDR3 loop reads CASSLTGVYGYTF. In DNA, the CDR3 is TGTGCCAGCAGTTTGACAGGGGTCTATGGCTACACCTTC.

CDR3 DNA: TGCGCCAGCATGGACAGGGTGGCAGATACGCAGTATTTT. Residues: CASMDRVADTQYF. The V gene is TRBV5-1, the J gene TRBJ2-3, with 8 bases fitting TRBD1. The CDR3 is 13 residues long. Per the germline V gene, CDR1 is SGHRS and CDR2 is YFSETQ. The ends lost 6 bases at V and 4 bases at J; junction bases unmatched: 4.

The rearrangement uses TRBV11-2 and TRBJ2-1; the match to TRBD2 covers 7 bases. The CDR3 is 15 amino acids. In germline, CDR1 is SGHAT, CDR2 FQNNGV. The V and J ends lost 2 bases and 6 bases, in that order; junction bases with no gene match: 7. The CDR3 spells CASSLILASPNEQFF. CDR3 bases: TGTGCCAGCAGCTTAATACTAGCGAGCCCCAATGAGCAGTTCTTC.

The V gene is TRBV18, the J gene TRBJ1-1, with 7 bases aligning to TRBD1. Germline-derived CDR1 and CDR2 are KGHSH and LQKENI. With 2 bases clipped from V and 3 bases from J, the junction kept 6 bases outside the gene matches. The CDR3 is made up of 15 amino acids. DNA for the CDR3: TGTGCCAGCTCACCAACAGGGGATGGGGACACTGAAGCTTTCTTT. Its translation is CASSPTGDGDTEAFF.